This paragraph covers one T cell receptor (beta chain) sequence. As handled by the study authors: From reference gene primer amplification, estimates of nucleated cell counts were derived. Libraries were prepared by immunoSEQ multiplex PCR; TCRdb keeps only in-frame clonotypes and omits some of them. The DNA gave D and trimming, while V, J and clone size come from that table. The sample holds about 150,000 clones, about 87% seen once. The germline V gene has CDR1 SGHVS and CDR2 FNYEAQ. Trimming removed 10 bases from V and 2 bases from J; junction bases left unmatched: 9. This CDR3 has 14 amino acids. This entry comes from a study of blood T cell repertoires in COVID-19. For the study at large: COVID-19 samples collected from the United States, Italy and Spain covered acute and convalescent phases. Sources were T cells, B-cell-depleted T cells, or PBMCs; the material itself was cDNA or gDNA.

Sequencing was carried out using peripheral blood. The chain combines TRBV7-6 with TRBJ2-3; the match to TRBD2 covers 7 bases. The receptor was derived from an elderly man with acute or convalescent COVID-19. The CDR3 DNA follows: TGTGCCACGGCATTCGGGGGGAACACAGATACGCAGTATTTT. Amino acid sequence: CATAFGGNTDTQYF.